This T cell receptor (beta chain) emerged from a study of blood T cell repertoires in COVID-19. Across the study: Samples came from the United States, Italy and Spain, spanning acute and convalescent COVID-19. PBMCs, B-cell-depleted T cells, or T cells were the source of the cDNA or gDNA that made up the material.

V lost 6 bases, J lost 6 bases, and 10 bases stayed unmatched. Per germline, CDR1 SGHTA and CDR2 FQGNSA. This CDR3 comprises 16 residues. Profiled with immunoSEQ multiplex PCR; TCRdb holds only in-frame clones, not every one. Of about 260,000 clones listed, approximately 86% are singletons. The TCR originated in a woman in her fifties or sixties with COVID-19, enrolled during active disease. Source material: peripheral blood. The genes are TRBV7-2 and TRBJ2-1; TRBD2 matches 11 bases. The CDR3 reads CASSQELAGGSNEQFF. CDR3 sequence (DNA): TGTGCCAGCAGTCAAGAGCTAGCGGGAGGTTCCAATGAGCAGTTCTTC.